This T cell receptor (beta chain) was captured by sequencing in a study of blood T cell repertoires in COVID-19. In the study overall: Acute and convalescent COVID-19 specimens originated in the United States, Italy and Spain. T cells, B-cell-depleted T cells, or PBMCs supplied cDNA or gDNA.

Per the authors' pipeline: Amplification of reference gene primers was used by the study to estimate nucleated cell counts. Measured with immunoSEQ multiplex PCR; TCRdb has only the in-frame clones, and not every one. V and J calls plus clone size are reproduced from that table; the DNA served to infer D and trimming. This repertoire shows 45,000 to 65,000 clones, approximately 90% found once; its top ten account for nearly 10%. This receptor was identified in a woman over 75 with acute or convalescent COVID-19. The sample comprised peripheral blood.

The chain's CDR3 is CASSYSIQGNYGYTF. For the CDR3, the DNA is TGTGCCAGCAGTTACTCGATACAGGGGAACTATGGCTACACCTTC. This chain links TRBV6-5 with TRBJ1-2; 7 bases line up with TRBD1. Trimming at V came to 0 bases and at J to 2 bases, leaving 3 bases not matched to a gene. The CDR3 contains 15 residues. Per the germline V gene, CDR1 is MNHEY and CDR2 is SVGAGI.